Listed here are 9 T cell receptor beta chains from one sample, sequenced in a study of T cells in Graves' hyperthyroidism and ophthalmopathy. Amplification targeted TCR beta CDR3 regions from RNA transcripts. HTBI primers drove first-round RT-PCR of the TCR CDR3. TCRdb reanalysed the multiplex PCR reads using MiXCR and keeps one entry per CDR3 protein. The table lists about 640,000 distinct CDR3 sequences, around 20% of them singletons. The sequencing input was blood. Receptors originate from a man aged 25 to 40 with Graves' ophthalmopathy.

This clonotype showed up many times. V usage is TRBV18 and J usage is TRBJ1-1; possible D gene TRBD1, 6 bases. The CDR3 sequence is 15 residues long. V was trimmed by 3 bases and J by 0 bases, leaving 11 bases between them. Germline values: CDR1 KGHSH, CDR2 LQKENI. The CDR3 coding sequence is TGTGCCAGCTCACCGCAGGGGAGCATGAACACTGAAGCTTTCTTT. This encodes CASSPQGSMNTEAFF.

This chain uses TRBV12-3 or TRBV12-4 with TRBJ2-7; TRBD1 matches 10 bases. Trimming removed 6 bases from V and 7 bases from J; junction bases left unmatched: 6. The CDR3 totals 13 residues. In nucleotides, the CDR3 is TGTGCCAGCAGCTCTGGGACAGGGGAAGAGCAGTACTTC. The encoded protein is CASSSGTGEEQYF.

This clonotype has more than one count but fewer than ten. The chain uses TRBV27 and TRBJ2-1; TRBD1 aligns across 8 bases. Germline values: CDR1 MNHEY, CDR2 SMNVEV (reference sequence). The CDR3 length is 16 residues. Trimming cost V 4 bases and J 1 base; bases outside gene matches: 6. The CDR3 DNA reads TGTGCCAGCAGTTCATACGGGACAGGTTCCTACAATGAGCAGTTCTTC. Its protein is CASSSYGTGSYNEQFF.

The sample holds a few counts of this clonotype. The chain uses TRBV5-1 and TRBJ2-4, with 8 bases that match TRBD1. CDR1 and CDR2 (germline): SGHRS, YFSETQ. With V trimmed by 2 bases and J by 5 bases, 3 bases remained unmatched. This CDR3 is built from 14 residues. The CDR3 sequence is CASSFRGRENIQYF. The CDR3 DNA reads as TGCGCCAGCAGCTTCAGGGGGCGCGAAAACATTCAGTACTTC.

On this clonotype itself: The junction and the germline gene differ at one end; a read error may be behind it. The CDR3 DNA reads TGCGCCAGCAGCCAAGATCGGGGGGACTATGGCTACACCTTC. Translated: CASSQDRGDYGYTF. The chain has TRBV11-3 and TRBJ1-2; perhaps TRBD1 as D (5 bases). Germline assignment: CDR1 SGHNT and CDR2 YENEEA. CDR3 size: 14 residues.

This sequence joins TRBV12-3 or TRBV12-4 and TRBJ1-6; 8 bases are a match to TRBD1. This CDR3 comprises 14 residues. Trimming took 4 bases from V and 5 from J; bases not matched to a gene: 1. The DNA for the CDR3 is TGTGCCAGCAGTTCGGGACAGGATAATTCACCCCTCCACTTT. Its protein is CASSSGQDNSPLHF.

V and J are TRBV11-2 and TRBJ1-1; 12 bases are a match to TRBD1. There are 16 residues in the CDR3. The junction had 3 bases not matched to a gene; V was cut back by 1 base and J by 3 bases. The germline CDR1 and CDR2 sequences are SGHAT and FQNNGV. CDR3 in amino acids: CASSLGDRGPHTEAFF. The CDR3 DNA follows: TGTGCCAGCAGCTTAGGGGACAGGGGGCCGCACACTGAAGCTTTCTTT.

This clonotype was detected ten times or more. J is TRBJ1-1 and V is TRBV2; no firm D call. The CDR3 consists of 15 residues. V shed 1 base and J shed 0 bases, with 9 bases lying between them. Germline values: CDR1 SNHLY, CDR2 FYNNEI. The CDR3 protein is CASSEVVGMNTEAFF. DNA for the CDR3: TGTGCCAGCAGTGAAGTGGTGGGTATGAACACTGAAGCTTTCTTT.

This clonotype was found a few times. The chain has TRBV5-1 and TRBJ2-7, with D unresolved. The CDR3 is 15 amino acids. Between the trimmed V and J ends, which lost 2 bases and 0 bases, there was a span of 12 bases. From germline, CDR1 is SGHRS and CDR2 YFSETQ. CDR3 DNA: TGCGCCAGCAGCTTTTCGACGGCCAGCTCCTACGAGCAGTACTTC. It yields the protein CASSFSTASSYEQYF.